The 3 T cell receptor beta chains given below trace back to one sample, sequenced in a study of shared clonotypes between healthy human individuals. Assay used: immunoSEQ multiplex PCR; TCRdb lists only in-frame clones, some missing. This table has hundreds of thousands of clones, more than 70% appearing once. The sequencing input was memory CD4+ T cells sorted from blood. Subset: CD45RA-negative fraction. The receptors originated from a woman aged 25-40 years in good health.

V is TRBV28 and J is TRBJ1-2, with D uncertain. The V gene's germline CDR1 is MDHEN and CDR2 SYDVKM. Trimming removed 5 bases at V and 3 bases at J, with 13 bases between. CDR3 length: 14 residues. Here the CDR3 DNA reads TGTGCCAGCAGTCCGGCTCCAAGGTACTATGGCTACACCTTC. Translation: CASSPAPRYYGYTF.

J is TRBJ2-5 and V is TRBV6-1, with TRBD1 as a possible D gene (5 bases). The ends were cut back, 1 base at V and 5 bases at J, with 14 bases in the middle. CDR3 length: 15 residues. CDR1 is MNHNS and CDR2 is SASEGT in the germline V gene. The DNA for the CDR3 is TGTGCCAGCAGTGAAGTGGTCAGGGTGGGGGAGACCCAGTACTTC. Amino acid sequence: CASSEVVRVGETQYF.

This sequence joins TRBV7-2 and TRBJ1-1; possible D gene TRBD1, 5 bases. Germline loops: CDR1 SGHTA, CDR2 FQGNSA. The CDR3 loop spans 15 amino acids. Trimming took off 5 bases at V and 5 bases at J, with 18 bases between the two ends. In DNA, the CDR3 is TGTGCCAGCAGCCCAGACGGGGGATTTAAGACTGAAGCTTTCTTT. Amino acids: CASSPDGGFKTEAFF.